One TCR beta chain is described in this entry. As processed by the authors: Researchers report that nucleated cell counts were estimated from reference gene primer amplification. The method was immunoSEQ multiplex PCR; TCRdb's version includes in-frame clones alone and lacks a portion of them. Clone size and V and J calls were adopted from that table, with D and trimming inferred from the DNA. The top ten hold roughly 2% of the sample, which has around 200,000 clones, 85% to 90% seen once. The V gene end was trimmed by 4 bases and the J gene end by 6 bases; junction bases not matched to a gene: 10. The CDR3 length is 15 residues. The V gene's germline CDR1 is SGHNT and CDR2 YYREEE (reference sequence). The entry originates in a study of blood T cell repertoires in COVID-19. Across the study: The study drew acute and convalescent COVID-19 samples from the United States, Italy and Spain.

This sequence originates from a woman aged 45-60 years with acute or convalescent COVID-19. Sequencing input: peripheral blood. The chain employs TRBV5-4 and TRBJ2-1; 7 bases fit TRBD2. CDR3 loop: CASSLRLAESNEQFF. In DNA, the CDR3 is TGTGCCAGCAGCCTCCGACTAGCTGAATCCAATGAGCAGTTCTTC.